Shown below are 30 T cell receptor beta chains from a single sample sequenced in a study of T cell responses to AZD1222 COVID-19 vaccine. The assay was immunoSEQ multiplex PCR, and TCRdb's table has in-frame clones only and misses some. The profile shows 150,000 to 200,000 clones, about 90% of them singletons. Sequencing used peripheral blood, obtained 28 days after the second AZD1222 dose. The receptors were sampled from an adult who received the AZD1222 COVID-19 vaccine.

The chain has TRBV5-4 and TRBJ2-1; D call uncertain. CDR1 is SGHNT and CDR2 is YYREEE in the germline V gene (reference sequence). Between the trimmed V and J ends, which lost 4 bases and 6 bases, there was a span of 14 bases. This CDR3 comprises 14 residues. This CDR3 is CASSTTKATNEQFF. The CDR3 DNA reads as TGTGCCAGCAGCACGACCAAGGCTACCAATGAGCAGTTCTTC.

The rearrangement joins TRBV19 to TRBJ1-1, with 11 nucleotides matching TRBD1. Germline V gene sequence: CDR1 LNHDA, CDR2 SQIVND (reference sequence). The CDR3 runs 14 residues. Unmatched junction bases numbered 3, after V lost 5 bases and J lost 4 bases. The CDR3 region has the DNA TGTGCCAGTAGTTGGGGACAGGGGGGCACTGAAGCTTTCTTT. This translates into CASSWGQGGTEAFF.

Turning to this clone: At one of its ends the junction is not consistent with the germline gene, which may arise from a read error. The DNA of the CDR3 is TGTGCCAGCAGCCAAGCAGGACTAGCGGTTCCTTCTGTATTGAACTTC. Protein: CASSQAGLAVPSVLNF. The gene calls are TRBV4-2 and TRBJ2-7; 10 bases fit TRBD2. The CDR3 runs 16 residues. Germline values: CDR1 LGHNA, CDR2 YNFKEQ.

This clone showed up just once. In DNA, the CDR3 is TGTGCCTGGAGTACTCCGGGACTAGCGGGGTCAGATACGCAGTATTTT. Protein product: CAWSTPGLAGSDTQYF. This sequence joins TRBV30 and TRBJ2-3, with TRBD2 matching 13 bases. CDR1 and CDR2 (germline): GTSNPN, SVGIG (reference sequence). Trimming cost V 2 bases and J 4 bases; bases outside gene matches: 6. CDR3 size: 16 residues.

The V call is TRBV6-2 or TRBV6-3, the J call TRBJ2-2, with D possibly matching TRBD1 (6 bases). This CDR3 spans 17 amino acids. Germline CDR1 MNHEY, CDR2 SVGEGT. V was trimmed by 0 bases and J by 1 base, leaving 12 bases between them. CDR3 DNA sequence: TGTGCCAGCAGTTACTCGGTCGGACAGAAGAACACCGGGGAGCTGTTTTTT. This codes for CASSYSVGQKNTGELFF.

V is TRBV6-5 and J is TRBJ1-5, with D unresolved. Trimming took 8 bases from V and 0 from J, leaving 8 bases between them. There are 13 residues in the CDR3. The germline V gene has CDR1 MNHEY and CDR2 SVGAGI. The CDR3 DNA reads as TGTGCCAGCCGATGGGATAGCAATCAGCCCCAGCATTTT. It codes for CASRWDSNQPQHF.

The J gene is TRBJ1-3, the V gene TRBV5-6, with D hard to call. Trimming removed 0 bases at V and 9 bases at J, with 13 bases between. This CDR3 region has 14 residues. Germline values: CDR1 SGHDT, CDR2 YYEEEE. The CDR3 here is CASSLGTEVITIYF. CDR3 nucleotides: TGTGCCAGCAGCTTGGGGACGGAGGTTATCACCATATATTTT.

The chain couples TRBV29-1 to TRBJ1-1; unclear D gene. The germline V and J ends were trimmed by 0 bases and 9 bases, with 8 bases remaining between them. Germline lookup yields CDR1 SQVTM and CDR2 ANQGSEA. This CDR3 comprises 11 residues. The CDR3 region has the DNA TGCAGCGTTGAAGATTCCCCTCAAGCTTTCTTT. Protein sequence: CSVEDSPQAFF.

The chain combines TRBV3-1 (or the pseudogene TRBV3-2) with TRBJ1-2; 8 nucleotides align to TRBD1. Germline CDR1 and CDR2: LGHDT and YNNKEL (reference sequence). This CDR3 spans 13 amino acids. V was clipped by 10 bases and J by 7 bases; unmatched bases: 11. The CDR3 DNA reads TGTGCCACTTCGGACAGGGCCTGGGGTGGCTACACCTTC. Translation: CATSDRAWGGYTF.

V and J are TRBV4-1 and TRBJ1-1; TRBD1 matches at 11 bases. The CDR3 length is 19 residues. Germline CDR1 MGHRA, CDR2 YSYEKL. Trimming cost V 3 bases and J 1 base; bases outside gene matches: 13. The CDR3 spells CASSHPIPRDRGRNTEAFF. The CDR3 DNA reads TGCGCCAGCAGCCACCCTATCCCCCGGGACAGGGGGAGGAACACTGAAGCTTTCTTT.

The V call is TRBV7-8, the J call TRBJ1-2, with 10 positions matching TRBD1. This CDR3 spans 15 amino acids. In germline, CDR1 is SGHVS, CDR2 FQNEAQ. J lost 3 bases, V lost 5 bases, and 6 bases had no gene match. CDR3 in amino acids: CASSQDRGSYYGYTF. CDR3 bases: TGTGCCAGCAGCCAGGACAGGGGGTCTTACTATGGCTACACCTTC.

The genes are TRBV3-1 (or the pseudogene TRBV3-2) and TRBJ2-7; D might be TRBD1 (6 bases). This CDR3 contains 15 residues. V was cut by 4 bases and J by 0 bases, with 13 bases left in between. Germline lookup yields CDR1 LGHDT and CDR2 YNNKEL (reference sequence). CDR3 sequence reads: CASSRSGDLSYEQYF. The CDR3 region has the DNA TGTGCCAGCAGCCGTTCAGGGGACCTCTCCTACGAGCAGTACTTC.

The J gene is TRBJ2-7, the V gene TRBV6-4; D is uncertain. Deletions cut 4 bases from V and 2 bases from J, with 9 bases between. Germline loops: CDR1 MRHNA, CDR2 SNTAGT. This CDR3 spans 13 amino acids. CDR3 protein: CASSGHTTYEQYF. CDR3 nucleotides: TGTGCCAGCAGTGGGCATACTACCTACGAGCAGTACTTC.

This clone was seen a single time. V usage is TRBV18 and J usage is TRBJ1-1; 7 nucleotides agree with TRBD1. V lost 1 base, J lost 0 bases, and 5 bases stayed unmatched. Germline lookup yields CDR1 KGHSH and CDR2 LQKENI. This CDR3 is built from 16 residues. The CDR3 region has the DNA TGTGCCAGCTCACCACGGCAGACAGGGATGAACACTGAAGCTTTCTTT. This codes for CASSPRQTGMNTEAFF.

The rearrangement links TRBV27 to TRBJ1-5; D is unclear. The V end lost 5 bases, the J end lost 2 bases, and 10 bases lay between the germline ends. The CDR3 consists of 14 residues. From germline, CDR1 is MNHEY and CDR2 SMNVEV (reference sequence). The CDR3 bases are TGTGCCAGCAGTCCTAGTCTGGGCAATCAGCCCCAGCATTTT. Protein product: CASSPSLGNQPQHF.

This clone was detected once. V usage is TRBV2 and J usage is TRBJ2-1; 8 positions agree with TRBD1. Per germline, CDR1 SNHLY and CDR2 FYNNEI. The CDR3 spans 14 residues. Unmatched junction bases numbered 3, after V lost 3 bases and J lost 5 bases. CDR3 bases: TGTGCCAGCAGTGAGGGCAGGGGGCACAATGAGCAGTTCTTC. This encodes CASSEGRGHNEQFF.

J is TRBJ2-5 and V is TRBV6-6; a possible D gene is TRBD1 (5 bases). The CDR3 sequence is 13 residues long. The V gene's germline CDR1 is MNHNY and CDR2 SVGAGI (reference sequence). The V end was cut by 8 bases, the J end by 5 bases, with 15 bases between. CDR3 sequence: CASLAPQVETQYF. CDR3 sequence (DNA): TGTGCCAGCCTTGCCCCACAGGTGGAGACCCAGTACTTC.

The rearrangement joins TRBV28 to TRBJ1-3; TRBD1 matches 10 bases. After removal of 6 bases from V and 5 bases from J, the junction contained 7 bases not matched to a gene. This CDR3 has 15 residues. CDR1 MDHEN and CDR2 SYDVKM come from the germline V gene. This chain's CDR3 is CASSHRDRGRNTIYF. Written as DNA, the CDR3 is TGTGCCAGCAGCCACCGGGACAGGGGTCGAAACACCATATATTTT.

This clone was found once. The chain has TRBV18 and TRBJ2-1; perhaps TRBD2 as D (6 bases). Deletions cut 3 bases from V and 8 bases from J, with 11 bases between. The CDR3 consists of 13 residues. Germline lookup yields CDR1 KGHSH and CDR2 LQKENI. DNA of the CDR3: TGTGCCAGCTCACCTGCCGGGACTCATGAGCAGTTCTTC. Protein sequence: CASSPAGTHEQFF.

The chain employs TRBV4-2 and TRBJ2-5, with D possibly matching TRBD2 (6 bases). Deletions cut 0 bases from V and 5 bases from J, with 10 bases between. The germline V gene encodes CDR1 LGHNA and CDR2 YNFKEQ. The CDR3 extends over 14 amino acids. Here the CDR3 reads CASSQDTGAETQYF. The CDR3 nucleotides are TGTGCCAGCAGCCAAGATACGGGAGCGGAGACCCAGTACTTC.

The V and J genes are TRBV5-1 and TRBJ1-3; no definite D call. Trimming took 4 bases from V and 2 from J, leaving 16 bases between them. The V gene's germline CDR1 is SGHRS and CDR2 YFSETQ. The CDR3 contains 16 residues. CDR3 region: CASSPVTGAAGNTIYF. CDR3 in DNA: TGCGCCAGCAGCCCGGTGACGGGAGCAGCTGGAAACACCATATATTTT.

The chain employs TRBV2 and TRBJ2-3; maybe TRBD1 (5 bases). Germline V gene lookup returns CDR1 SNHLY and CDR2 FYNNEI. V was shortened by 1 base and J by 5 bases, with 10 bases between the two germline ends. The CDR3 is 14 amino acids. CDR3 amino acids: CASSEGTGQDTQYF. Written as DNA, the CDR3 is TGTGCCAGCAGTGAAGGTACAGGCCAAGATACGCAGTATTTT.

The rearrangement joins TRBV28 to TRBJ1-5; TRBD1 is a possible D gene (5 bases). CDR1 and CDR2 (germline): MDHEN, SYDVKM. The CDR3 length is 12 residues. V was clipped by 7 bases and J by 4 bases, with 8 bases between them. CDR3 in DNA: TGTGCCAGCACAGGGACTAATCAGCCCCAGCATTTT. Translated: CASTGTNQPQHF.

The chain has TRBV7-2 and TRBJ2-5; 9 positions agree with TRBD2. The CDR3 sequence is 15 residues long. V trimming: 3 bases; J trimming: 4 bases; junction bases outside the gene matches: 6. Germline CDR1 SGHTA, CDR2 FQGNSA. CDR3 residues: CASSFSGSRGETQYF. CDR3 nucleotide sequence: TGTGCCAGCAGCTTTAGCGGGAGTCGGGGAGAGACCCAGTACTTC. Full variable domain (remainder filled in from reference TRBV7-2 and TRBJ2-5): GAGVSQSPSNKVTEKGKDVELRCDPISGHTALYWYRQSLGQGLEFLIYFQGNSAPDKSGLPSDRFSAERTGGSVSTLTIQRTQQEDSAVYLCASSFSGSRGETQYFGPGTRLLVL.

The chain links TRBV7-2 to TRBJ1-4; D is unresolved. CDR3 size: 19 residues. V gave up 1 base and J gave up 0 bases, with 18 bases separating them. Germline CDR1 reads SGHTA; CDR2 reads FQGNSA. DNA for the CDR3: TGTGCCAGCAGCTTAGGGCCACGATGGAAGGGTGCAACTAATGAAAAACTGTTTTTT. Translated: CASSLGPRWKGATNEKLFF.

Here the CDR3 DNA reads TGTGCCAGCAGTTTCGACGGGTTGGATACGCAGTATTTT. This gives the protein CASSFDGLDTQYF. The chain is built from TRBV28 and TRBJ2-3; D gene uncertain. This CDR3 comprises 13 residues. Trimming took 3 bases from V and 6 from J, leaving 10 bases between them. Germline CDR1 is MDHEN and CDR2 is SYDVKM.

The genes are TRBV11-2 and TRBJ1-5; perhaps TRBD1 as D (5 bases). The germline V and J ends were trimmed by 5 bases and 6 bases, with 14 bases remaining between them. The CDR3 is 14 amino acids. The germline V gene has CDR1 SGHAT and CDR2 FQNNGV. The chain's CDR3 is CASSLSRGGQPQHF. The CDR3 nucleotides are TGTGCCAGCAGCCTTTCACGTGGGGGTCAGCCCCAGCATTTT.

The chain joins TRBV6-5 to TRBJ1-2; D unresolved. The CDR3 has 14 amino acids. V lost 8 bases and J 0 bases, leaving 13 bases between the germline ends. In germline, CDR1 is MNHEY, CDR2 SVGAGI. The CDR3 protein is CASCKPQSNYGYTF. CDR3 nucleotide sequence: TGTGCCAGCTGCAAGCCTCAGTCTAACTATGGCTACACCTTC.

This clone was counted only a few times. The chain has TRBV6-5 and TRBJ1-2; D call uncertain. Trimming took 5 bases from V and 6 from J, leaving 16 bases between them. CDR1 is MNHEY and CDR2 is SVGAGI in the germline V gene. This CDR3 has 14 amino acids. The CDR3 reads CASSPGMGLHGYTF. CDR3 coding DNA: TGTGCCAGCAGTCCGGGGATGGGGTTGCATGGCTACACCTTC.

This sequence joins TRBV24-1 and TRBJ2-1, with D perhaps TRBD2 (5 bases). The germline V and J ends were trimmed by 4 bases and 7 bases, with 16 bases remaining between them. Germline V gene lookup returns CDR1 KGHDR and CDR2 SFDVKD. CDR3 size: 15 residues. The CDR3 DNA reads TGTGCCACCAGTGAGCGGGTGGGCCGAATAAATGAGCAGTTCTTC. It encodes CATSERVGRINEQFF.